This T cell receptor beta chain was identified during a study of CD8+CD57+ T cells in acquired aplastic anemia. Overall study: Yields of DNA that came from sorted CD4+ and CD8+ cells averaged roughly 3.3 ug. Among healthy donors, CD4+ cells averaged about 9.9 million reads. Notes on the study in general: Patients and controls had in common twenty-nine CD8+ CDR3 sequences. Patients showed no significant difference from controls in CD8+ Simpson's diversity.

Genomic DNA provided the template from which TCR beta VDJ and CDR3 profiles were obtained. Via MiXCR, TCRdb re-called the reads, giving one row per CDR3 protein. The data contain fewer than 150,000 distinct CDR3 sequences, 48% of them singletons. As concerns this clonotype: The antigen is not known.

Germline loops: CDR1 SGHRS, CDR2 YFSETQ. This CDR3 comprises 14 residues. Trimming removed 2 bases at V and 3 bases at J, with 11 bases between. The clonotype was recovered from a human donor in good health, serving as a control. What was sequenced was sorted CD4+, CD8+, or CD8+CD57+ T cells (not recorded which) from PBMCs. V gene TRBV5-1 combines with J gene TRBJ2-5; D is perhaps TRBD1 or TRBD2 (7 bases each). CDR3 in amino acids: CASSFRGREETQYF. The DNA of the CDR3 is TGCGCCAGCAGCTTCAGGGGGAGGGAAGAGACCCAGTACTTC.